The 15 T cell receptor beta chains in this list originate from one sample, sequenced in a study of blood T cells in healthy people across ages. A second PCR, run for roughly 6 to 11 cycles, used a sample-barcoded 5' primer plus a J-beta primer mix. TCRdb itself ran the 5' RACE reads through MiXCR, one entry per CDR3 protein. Of about 970,000 distinct CDR3 sequences in the sample, about 53% are singletons; the top ten hold roughly 23%. The specimen was blood. Source of these receptors: an older woman in good health.

This clonotype has just one count. The gene calls are TRBV12-3 or TRBV12-4 and TRBJ1-1, with 7 bases aligning to TRBD1. V shed 5 bases and J 4 bases; nucleotides not matched to a gene: 10. This CDR3 is 15 amino acids long. The CDR3 is CASSISGGRATEAFF. CDR3 coding DNA: TGTGCCAGCAGTATTTCAGGGGGACGGGCCACTGAAGCTTTCTTT.

The chain joins TRBV20-1 to TRBJ2-4, with D uncertain. From germline, CDR1 is DFQATT and CDR2 SNEGSKA (reference sequence). The CDR3 sequence is 13 residues long. V was clipped by 5 bases and J by 0 bases, with 8 bases between them. The CDR3 DNA sequence: TGCAGTGCTTATACATTAGCCAAAAACATTCAGTACTTC. The encoded protein is CSAYTLAKNIQYF.

V gene TRBV3-1 combines with J gene TRBJ2-7, with 7 bases matching TRBD2. The CDR3 is 15 residues long. Germline CDR1 is LGHDT and CDR2 is YNNKEL (reference sequence). The V gene end was trimmed by 1 base and the J gene end by 1 base; junction bases not matched to a gene: 4. Here the CDR3 reads CASSQAAGFSYEQYF. The CDR3, as DNA: TGTGCCAGCAGCCAAGCAGCGGGATTTTCCTACGAGCAGTACTTC.

A word on this clonotype: One junction end disagrees with the germline gene, perhaps due to a read error. The chain carries TRBV7-8 and TRBJ2-6; tentative D call: TRBD1 (6 bases). The length of the CDR3 is 17 residues. CDR1 and CDR2 from the germline V gene are SGHVS and FQNEAQ. Here the CDR3 DNA reads TGTGCCGGCAGCAGACGGACAGCCCGCTCTGGGGCCAACGTCCTGACTTTC. This translates into CAGSRRTARSGANVLTF. The complete variable domain, with remaining parts taken from reference TRBV7-8 and TRBJ2-6, reads GAGVSQSPRYKVAKRGQDVALRCDPISGHVSLFWYQQALGQGPEFLTYFQNEAQLDKSGLPSDRFFAERPEGSVSTLKIQRTQQEDSAVYLCAGSRRTARSGANVLTFGAGSRLTVL.

The chain joins TRBV6-5 to TRBJ2-2; D gene unclear. The CDR3 length is 16 residues. Germline V gene lookup returns CDR1 MNHEY and CDR2 SVGAGI. Trimming took 4 bases from V and 7 from J, leaving 19 bases between them. For the CDR3, the DNA is TGTGCCAGCAGTTTCTCCCGGTCCTGGACGGTCGGGGAGCTGTTTTTT. Translated, it gives CASSFSRSWTVGELFF.

V and J are TRBV6-5 and TRBJ2-1; TRBD1 aligns across 7 bases. Germline V lookup: CDR1 MNHEY, CDR2 SVGAGI. This CDR3 has 16 amino acids. Trimming at V came to 5 bases and at J to 1 base, leaving 8 bases not matched to a gene. The CDR3 region has the DNA TGTGCCAGCAGTCGGACAGGTCAGGTGTCCTACAATGAGCAGTTCTTC. Protein: CASSRTGQVSYNEQFF.

This rearrangement joins TRBV6-5 to TRBJ2-4; D may correspond to TRBD1 or TRBD2 (5 bases each). The end of the DNA is better explained by TRBJ2-7, so the J call may be wrong. Germline CDR1 and CDR2: MNHEY and SVGAGI. The CDR3 loop spans 12 amino acids. CDR3 region: CASSGWGSEQYF. CDR3 DNA: TGTGCCAGCAGTGGGTGGGGGTCCGAGCAGTACTTC.

The chain links TRBV4-3 to TRBJ2-4, with D hard to call. The closer fit of TRBJ2-5 to the DNA end suggests the J call may be wrong. CDR1 is LGHNA and CDR2 is YSLEER in the germline V gene. The CDR3 length is 14 residues. The chain's CDR3 is CASSQDFGIETQYF. CDR3 nucleotide sequence: TGCGCCAGCAGCCAAGATTTTGGGATAGAGACCCAGTACTTC.

This clonotype showed up just a few times. The J gene is TRBJ2-6, the V gene TRBV7-3; no clear D. The V end was cut by 5 bases, the J end by 1 base, with 6 bases between. This CDR3 is 14 amino acids long. CDR1 and CDR2 from the germline V gene are SGHTA and FQGTGA. The CDR3 nucleotides read TGTGCCAGCAGCGCCAAGTCTGGGGCCAACGTCCTGACTTTC. Translated, it gives CASSAKSGANVLTF.

The rearrangement joins TRBV29-1 to TRBJ2-5; D not resolved. The germline CDR1 and CDR2 sequences are SQVTM and ANQGSEA. The CDR3 is 11 amino acids. V was clipped by 4 bases and J by 7 bases, with 10 bases between them. In nucleotides, the CDR3 is TGCAGCGTTGCAGATGCCGGGACCCAGTACTTC. Protein product: CSVADAGTQYF. The full variable domain, completed using reference TRBV29-1 and TRBJ2-5, is SAVISQKPSRDICQRGTSLTIQCQVDSQVTMMFWYRQQPGQSLTLIATANQGSEATYESGFVIDKFPISRPNLTFSTLTVSNMSPEDSSIYLCSVADAGTQYFGPGTRLLVL.

V is TRBV4-1 and J is TRBJ2-7; the D is unclear. V lost 0 bases, J lost 7 bases, and 7 bases lay in between. Germline CDR1 and CDR2: MGHRA and YSYEKL. The CDR3 length is 12 residues. For the CDR3, the DNA is TGCGCCAGCAGCCAAGATAGCCCGGAGCAGTACTTC. Amino acid sequence: CASSQDSPEQYF.

The chain has TRBV18 and TRBJ1-5, with D uncertain. Trimming took off 3 bases at V and 1 base at J, with 13 bases between the two ends. Per germline, CDR1 KGHSH and CDR2 LQKENI. CDR3 length: 16 amino acids. CDR3 in DNA: TGTGCCAGCTCACCGGAACGTGTCGGAAGCAATCAGCCCCAGCATTTT. Translating it yields CASSPERVGSNQPQHF. The full variable domain, completed using reference TRBV18 and TRBJ1-5, is NAGVMQNPRHLVRRRGQEARLRCSPMKGHSHVYWYRQLPEEGLKFMVYLQKENIIDESGMPKERFSAEFPKEGPSILRIQQVVRGDSAAYFCASSPERVGSNQPQHFGDGTRLSIL.

This clonotype occurred a few times. This sequence joins TRBV27 and TRBJ2-3; 11 positions match TRBD1. Per germline, CDR1 MNHEY and CDR2 SMNVEV (reference sequence). Trimming cost V 3 bases and J 1 base; bases outside gene matches: 3. CDR3 size: 16 residues. The CDR3 DNA is TGTGCCAGCAGTTTCCGGACAGGGGGCGGCACAGATACGCAGTATTTT. Encoded protein: CASSFRTGGGTDTQYF.

This chain uses TRBV3-1 with TRBJ2-5; 8 positions agree with TRBD1. The trim removed 1 base at V and 4 bases at J, leaving 14 bases unmatched. The CDR3 length is 18 residues. Germline V CDR1 and CDR2: LGHDT, YNNKEL (reference sequence). The DNA of the CDR3 is TGTGCCAGCAGCCAAGCCCCTGGACAGGGTGGATCGGGAGAGACCCAGTACTTC. As protein: CASSQAPGQGGSGETQYF.

The V and J genes are TRBV29-1 and TRBJ2-1, with a weak D call TRBD1 (7 bases). The V end was cut by 6 bases, the J end by 7 bases, with 16 bases between. The CDR3 runs to 13 residues. CDR1 SQVTM and CDR2 ANQGSEA come from the germline V gene. As DNA, the CDR3 is TGCAGCGTGATGGACAGGACTAAAAATGAGCAGTTCTTC. Its protein product is CSVMDRTKNEQFF.